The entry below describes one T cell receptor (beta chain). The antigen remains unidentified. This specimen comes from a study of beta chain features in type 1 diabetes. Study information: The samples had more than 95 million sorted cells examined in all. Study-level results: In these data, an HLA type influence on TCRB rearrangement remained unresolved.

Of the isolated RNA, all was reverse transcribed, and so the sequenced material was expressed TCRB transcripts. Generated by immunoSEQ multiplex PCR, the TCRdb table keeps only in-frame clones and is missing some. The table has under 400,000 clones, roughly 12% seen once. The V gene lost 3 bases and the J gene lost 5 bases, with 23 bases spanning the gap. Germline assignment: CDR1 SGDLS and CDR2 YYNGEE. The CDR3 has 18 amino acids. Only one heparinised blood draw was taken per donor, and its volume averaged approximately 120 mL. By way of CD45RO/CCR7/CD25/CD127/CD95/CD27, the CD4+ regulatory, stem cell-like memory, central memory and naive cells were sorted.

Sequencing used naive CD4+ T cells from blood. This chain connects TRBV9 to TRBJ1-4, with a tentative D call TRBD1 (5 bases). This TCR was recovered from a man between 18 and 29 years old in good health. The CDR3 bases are TGTGCCAGCAGCGCAGTAGTTGGGGGGGATCTGATGAATGAAAAACTGTTTTTT. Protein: CASSAVVGGDLMNEKLFF.